This T cell receptor (beta chain) emerged from a study of blood T cell repertoires in COVID-19. For the study at large: Sites in the United States, Italy and Spain provided acute and convalescent COVID-19 samples. Sources were T cells, B-cell-depleted T cells, or PBMCs; the material itself was cDNA or gDNA.

Original methodology: It was from reference gene primer amplification that nucleated cell counts were estimated. Profiled with immunoSEQ multiplex PCR; TCRdb holds only in-frame clones, not every one. V and J calls and clone size are those listed in that table; D and trimming were worked out from the DNA. Of over 95,000 clones in the sample, about 81% are singletons; the top ten hold roughly 17%. This CDR3 is 16 amino acids long. Germline CDR1 is SGHRS and CDR2 is YFSETQ. V was clipped by 4 bases and J by 6 bases, with 17 bases between them. Sequencing was done on a sample of peripheral blood. This sequence joins TRBV5-1 and TRBJ1-6, with TRBD1 as a possible D gene (6 bases). The receptor was isolated from a woman aged 60 to 75 with acute or convalescent COVID-19. The CDR3 spells CASSPVAQGGNSPLHF. CDR3 sequence (DNA): TGCGCCAGCAGCCCGGTTGCACAGGGCGGTAATTCACCCCTCCACTTT.